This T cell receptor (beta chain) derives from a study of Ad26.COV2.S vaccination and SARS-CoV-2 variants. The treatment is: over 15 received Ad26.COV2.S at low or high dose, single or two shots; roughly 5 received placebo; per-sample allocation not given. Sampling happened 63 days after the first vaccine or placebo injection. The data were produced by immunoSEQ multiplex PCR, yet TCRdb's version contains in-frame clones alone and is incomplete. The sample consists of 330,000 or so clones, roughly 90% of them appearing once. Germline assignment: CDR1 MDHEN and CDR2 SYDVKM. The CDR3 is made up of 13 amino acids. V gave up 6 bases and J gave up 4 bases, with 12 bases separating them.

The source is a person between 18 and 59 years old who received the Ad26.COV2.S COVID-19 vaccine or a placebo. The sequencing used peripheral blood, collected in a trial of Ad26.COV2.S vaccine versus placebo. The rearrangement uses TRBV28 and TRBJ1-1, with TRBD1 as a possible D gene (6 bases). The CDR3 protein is CASSPDRITEAFF. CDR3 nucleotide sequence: TGTGCCAGCAGCCCAGACAGGATCACTGAAGCTTTCTTT. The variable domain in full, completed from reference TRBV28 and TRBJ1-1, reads DVKVTQSSRYLVKRTGEKVFLECVQDMDHENMFWYRQDPGLGLRLIYFSYDVKMKEKGDIPEGYSVSREKKERFSLILESASTNQTSMYLCASSPDRITEAFFGQGTRLTVV.